The entry below gives a single T cell receptor (beta chain) sequence along with its context. Its antigen is as yet unknown. V lost 6 bases, J lost 2 bases, and 6 bases stayed unmatched. The CDR3 runs 14 residues. Germline V CDR1 and CDR2: MNHNS, SASEGT. The sample originates from a study of cytomegalovirus exposure and HLA in healthy donors. At the level of the study: Unique TCRs from HLA-typed donors, 80 million to 90 million of them, were held in an early data release. Overall study results and limits: A later analysis linked a missense variant in DCLRE1C to the trimming of TCR beta V and J genes. The likely explanation for a cluster of highly shared sequence variants was sequencing artifact. Follow-up analysis seemed to connect common viral pathogens with several of the most significant clusters identified.

The primer mix had 60 Vbeta and 13 Jbeta primers. Sequenced by immunoSEQ multiplex PCR; TCRdb stores in-frame clones only, minus some. The sample carries 150,000 to 200,000 clones, roughly 80% recorded once. The rearrangement uses TRBV6-1 and TRBJ1-1; 7 bases are a match to TRBD1. Sequenced input: PBMCs. The origin of this receptor is a human donor in good health. As DNA, the CDR3 is TGTGCCAGCAGCGTGGCAGGGGGTAACACTGAAGCTTTCTTT. Translating gives CASSVAGGNTEAFF.